The T cell receptor beta chain described here comes from a study of neurological immune-mediated disorders. In its sample, this clonotype was seen many times. Its target is unknown. TCRdb reprocessed the 5' RACE reads with MiXCR, giving one entry per CDR3 protein. The sample has 100,000 to 150,000 distinct CDR3 sequences; roughly 3.2% are singletons. Overall study findings and caveats: Phylogenetic grouping placed 18 of 34 multiple sclerosis patients' repertoires in one related-CDR3 cluster, a possible signature. As far as clinical or MRI features were concerned, none was associated with the multiple sclerosis repertoire cluster.

Sequencing was performed on PBMCs. The source is a woman under 40 with multiple sclerosis.

CDR3 residues: CASSVNVQYEQYF. CDR3 sequence (DNA): TGTGCCAGCAGCGTAAATGTACAGTACGAGCAGTACTTC. V is TRBV9 and J is TRBJ2-7; D unclear. Trimming cost V 1 base and J 4 bases, with 9 bases left between them. The CDR3 is 13 amino acids. Germline CDR1 and CDR2: SGDLS and YYNGEE.